This T cell receptor beta chain stems from a study of blood T cell repertoires in COVID-19. Looking at the study overall: Samples came from the United States, Italy and Spain, spanning acute and convalescent COVID-19. Sample material is recorded as cDNA or gDNA derived from T cells, B-cell-depleted T cells, or PBMCs.

As handled by the study authors: Estimates of nucleated cell counts were drawn from the amplification of reference gene primers. TCRdb's table, derived via immunoSEQ multiplex PCR, lists solely in-frame clones and lacks some. The V and J calls and clone size are taken from that table; D and trimming were inferred from the DNA. The data show approximately 150,000 clones, about 87% seen once. This TCR was recovered from a woman aged 50 to 65 with acute or convalescent COVID-19. Material for sequencing was peripheral blood.

The CDR3 DNA follows: TGTGCCAGCTCACCACAGGGGGAGAACACTGAAGCTTTCTTT. Its protein product is CASSPQGENTEAFF. This sequence joins TRBV18 and TRBJ1-1, with D perhaps TRBD1 (6 bases). Germline V gives CDR1 KGHSH, CDR2 LQKENI. The CDR3 is made up of 14 amino acids. Deletions cut 1 base from V and 1 base from J, with 7 bases between.